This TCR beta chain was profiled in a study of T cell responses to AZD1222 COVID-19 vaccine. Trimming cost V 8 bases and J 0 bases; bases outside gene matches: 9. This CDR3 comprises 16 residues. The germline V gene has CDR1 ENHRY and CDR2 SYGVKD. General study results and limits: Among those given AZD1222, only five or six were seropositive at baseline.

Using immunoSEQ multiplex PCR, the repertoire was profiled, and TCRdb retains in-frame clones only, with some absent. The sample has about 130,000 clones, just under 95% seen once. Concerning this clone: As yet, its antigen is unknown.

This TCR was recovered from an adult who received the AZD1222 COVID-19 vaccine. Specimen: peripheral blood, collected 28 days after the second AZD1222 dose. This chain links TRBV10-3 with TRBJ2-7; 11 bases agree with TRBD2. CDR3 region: CAISDLTSGTSYEQYF. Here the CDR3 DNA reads TGTGCCATCTCTGACTTGACTAGCGGGACCTCCTACGAGCAGTACTTC.